The entry below describes one T cell receptor (beta chain). The data stem from a study of blood T cell repertoires in COVID-19. Background on the study: The United States, Italy and Spain supplied acute and convalescent COVID-19 samples.

The table came from immunoSEQ multiplex PCR; TCRdb's copy has only in-frame clones and leaves some out. The data hold approximately 260,000 clones, with roughly four fifths observed a single time. V was cut by 4 bases and J by 0 bases, with 17 bases left in between. The CDR3 is 16 amino acids. CDR1 and CDR2 (germline): SGHTS, YDEGEE. Cohorts were based on clinical histories the participants reported. Donors in Cohort 3 who had recovered were those with two negative PCRs, healthcare professional clearance, or resolution of their symptoms. The TCR sequence derives from a man aged 45-60 years who had recovered from COVID-19. The sample comprised PBMCs or T cells enriched from blood (not recorded which). The chain links TRBV5-8 to TRBJ2-7; the D gene is possibly TRBD1 (6 bases). CDR3 sequence reads: CASSQVMGASSYEQYF. The DNA for the CDR3 is TGTGCCAGCAGCCAAGTTATGGGGGCGAGCTCCTACGAGCAGTACTTC.